The next 26 T cell receptor beta chains were all read from a single sample in a study of blood T cell repertoires in COVID-19. Profiled with immunoSEQ multiplex PCR; TCRdb holds only in-frame clones, not every one. The sample lists more than 60,000 clones, approximately 89% occurring once. Material: peripheral blood. Receptors originate from a man aged 60-69 years with acute or convalescent COVID-19.

This clone has only a few counts. The chain employs TRBV18 and TRBJ1-4, with D maybe TRBD1 (6 bases). The germline CDR1 and CDR2 sequences are KGHSH and LQKENI. The CDR3 runs to 16 residues. Trimming took off 3 bases at V and 7 bases at J, with 18 bases between the two ends. The CDR3 region has the DNA TGTGCCAGCTCACCCCAATCGGGGCAGGGGTTTGAAAAACTGTTTTTT. Translation gives CASSPQSGQGFEKLFF.

The gene calls are TRBV28 and TRBJ2-7; 9 positions match TRBD1. The CDR3 spans 14 residues. Trimming took 8 bases from V and 6 from J; bases not matched to a gene: 11. CDR1 is MDHEN and CDR2 is SYDVKM in the germline V gene. CDR3 loop: CASFPGTGYGEQYF. The CDR3, as DNA: TGTGCCAGCTTCCCCGGGACAGGGTATGGCGAGCAGTACTTC.

For the CDR3, the DNA is TGTGCCAGTAGCCTCCGGGACAGGGGCTATGGCTACACCTTC. Amino acid sequence: CASSLRDRGYGYTF. The rearrangement links TRBV19 to TRBJ1-2; 10 bases align to TRBD1. V gave up 6 bases and J gave up 4 bases; unmatched junction bases: 5. This CDR3 is 14 amino acids long. Germline CDR1 reads LNHDA; CDR2 reads SQIVND (reference sequence).

V is TRBV30 and J is TRBJ1-1; 8 bases fit TRBD1. Losses at the gene ends were 2 bases for V and 1 base for J; bases not matched to a gene: 6. The CDR3 covers 15 residues. Germline lookup yields CDR1 GTSNPN and CDR2 SVGIG (reference sequence). This CDR3 is CAWSPGQGTNTEAFF. CDR3 sequence (DNA): TGTGCCTGGAGTCCAGGACAGGGCACGAACACTGAAGCTTTCTTT.

The chain's CDR3 is CASSEGRVWGDTEAFF. CDR3 bases: TGTGCCAGCAGTGAAGGTCGAGTTTGGGGGGACACTGAAGCTTTCTTT. The chain employs TRBV6-1 and TRBJ1-1, with D possibly being TRBD1 (5 bases). V was pared by 1 base and J by 3 bases, with 15 bases between. Germline-derived CDR1 and CDR2 are MNHNS and SASEGT. There are 16 residues in the CDR3.

The J gene is TRBJ2-2, the V gene TRBV7-2, with TRBD2 matching 12 bases. This CDR3 is built from 18 residues. CDR1 SGHTA and CDR2 FQGNSA come from the germline V gene. V trimming: 1 base; J trimming: 0 bases; junction bases outside the gene matches: 3. This CDR3 is CASSLGPSGGANTGELFF. The CDR3 DNA follows: TGTGCCAGCAGCTTAGGCCCTAGCGGGGGGGCGAACACCGGGGAGCTGTTTTTT.

The chain has TRBV19 and TRBJ1-1, with a possible D match to TRBD1 (6 bases). Germline V gives CDR1 LNHDA, CDR2 SQIVND (reference sequence). The CDR3 runs to 13 residues. V gave up 10 bases and J gave up 0 bases, with 12 bases separating them. The chain's CDR3 is CATQGTLNTEAFF. CDR3 in DNA: TGTGCCACTCAGGGGACACTGAACACTGAAGCTTTCTTT.

This sequence joins TRBV12-3 or TRBV12-4 and TRBJ1-1; D not resolved. Trimming took off 3 bases at V and 0 bases at J, with 5 bases between the two ends. The CDR3 contains 13 residues. The CDR3 sequence: CASSLGVNTEAFF. The CDR3 bases are TGTGCCAGCAGTTTGGGAGTGAACACTGAAGCTTTCTTT.

CDR3 nucleotides: TGTGCCAGCAGCCTCGAAGACAGGCTTTATGGCTACACCTTC. Translation: CASSLEDRLYGYTF. The V and J genes are TRBV9 and TRBJ1-2; maybe TRBD1 (6 bases). Germline V gives CDR1 SGDLS, CDR2 YYNGEE. The CDR3 consists of 14 residues. Trimming cost V 4 bases and J 5 bases, with 15 bases left between them.

About this clone itself: Distinct nucleotide sequences in the sample also encode this CDR3. The rearrangement joins TRBV7-2 to TRBJ2-7, with D possibly TRBD1 on 6 matching bases. The V and J ends lost 3 bases and 4 bases respectively, with 10 bases between them. Germline assignment: CDR1 SGHTA and CDR2 FQGNSA. The CDR3 extends over 13 amino acids. The CDR3: CASSLDRTYEQYF. CDR3 coding DNA: TGTGCCAGCAGCTTGGACAGAACTTACGAGCAGTACTTC.

The chain combines TRBV2 with TRBJ2-7, with D possibly being TRBD2 (7 bases). V lost 0 bases, J lost 2 bases, and 17 bases lay in between. Germline CDR1 SNHLY, CDR2 FYNNEI. The CDR3 spans 17 residues. CDR3 amino acids: CASSEAPPGGLTYEQYF. The CDR3, as DNA: TGTGCCAGCAGTGAAGCGCCCCCGGGGGGCCTCACCTACGAGCAGTACTTC.

The chain joins TRBV16 to TRBJ1-5; 11 bases match TRBD1. The CDR3 consists of 15 residues. V dropped 0 bases and J dropped 5; count of bases not matched to a gene: 0. Germline CDR1 and CDR2: KGHSY and FQNENV. CDR3 nucleotide sequence: TGTGCCAGCAGCCAATCGGGACAGGGGGATCAGCCCCAGCATTTT. This encodes CASSQSGQGDQPQHF.

The chain employs TRBV2 and TRBJ1-4; weak D call: TRBD1 (5 bases). The CDR3 sequence is 13 residues long. V was shortened by 4 bases and J by 13 bases, with 16 bases between the two germline ends. The germline V gene has CDR1 SNHLY and CDR2 FYNNEI. The CDR3 DNA follows: TGTGCCAGCAGTGGAGGAGCAGGGTATACACTGTTTTTT. It encodes CASSGGAGYTLFF.

The chain is built from TRBV21-1 and TRBJ1-2. TRBV21-1 corresponds to a pseudogene. The CDR3 contains 14 residues. CDR3 protein: CASNPPREMSGYTF. The CDR3 DNA follows: TGTGCCAGCAACCCCCCACGTGAAATGAGTGGCTACACCTTC.

The J gene is TRBJ1-1, the V gene TRBV4-3; D may be TRBD1 (5 bases). The CDR3 loop spans 16 amino acids. Germline CDR1 LGHNA, CDR2 YSLEER. The V end lost 0 bases, the J end lost 4 bases, and 15 bases lay between the germline ends. CDR3 protein: CASSQDRQGLSTEAFF. In nucleotides, the CDR3 is TGCGCCAGCAGCCAAGATAGGCAGGGATTGAGCACTGAAGCTTTCTTT.

The gene calls are TRBV6-1 and TRBJ1-5; TRBD1 agrees at 7 bases. Germline-derived CDR1 and CDR2 are MNHNS and SASEGT. V gave up 2 bases and J gave up 4 bases; unmatched junction bases: 2. The CDR3 runs to 14 residues. CDR3 DNA sequence: TGTGCCAGCAGTGAACCCAGGGGGAATCAGCCCCAGCATTTT. Protein sequence: CASSEPRGNQPQHF.

This chain joins TRBV19 and TRBJ2-7, with 8 bases lining up with TRBD1. The V segment lost 5 bases and the J segment 1 base; nucleotides outside the gene matches: 4. The germline V gene has CDR1 LNHDA and CDR2 SQIVND (reference sequence). The CDR3 extends over 14 amino acids. CDR3 region: CASSLQGVSYEQYF. CDR3 nucleotide sequence: TGTGCCAGTAGTCTACAGGGGGTTTCCTACGAGCAGTACTTC.

The chain has TRBV27 and TRBJ1-6, with D maybe TRBD1 (5 bases). There are 15 residues in the CDR3. The V end lost 5 bases, the J end lost 6 bases, and 14 bases lay between the germline ends. Germline V CDR1 and CDR2: MNHEY, SMNVEV (reference sequence). The CDR3: CASSPGSGINSPLHF. The CDR3 DNA is TGTGCCAGCAGTCCCGGGTCAGGGATTAATTCACCCCTCCACTTT.

The chain combines TRBV3-1 (or the pseudogene TRBV3-2) with TRBJ2-1, with 13 bases fitting TRBD2. The CDR3 sequence is 16 residues long. Germline CDR1 LGHDT, CDR2 YNNKEL (reference sequence). V lost 4 bases to trimming and J lost 4 bases; unmatched junction nucleotides: 4. CDR3 sequence (DNA): TGTGCCAGCAGCCTGACTAGCGGGGGGCCATACAATGAGCAGTTCTTC. It codes for CASSLTSGGPYNEQFF.

This chain joins TRBV10-3 and TRBJ1-2; TRBD1 aligns across 8 bases. The CDR3 spans 12 residues. Germline lookup yields CDR1 ENHRY and CDR2 SYGVKD. Unmatched junction bases numbered 4, after V lost 5 bases and J lost 8 bases. The CDR3 spells CAISRGQGGYTF. CDR3 DNA: TGTGCCATCAGTCGAGGACAGGGCGGCTACACCTTC.

The CDR3 protein is CASSLERETTEAFF. CDR3 bases: TGTGCCAGCAGCTTAGAGCGGGAGACCACTGAAGCTTTCTTT. The chain carries TRBV11-2 and TRBJ1-1; D call uncertain. V was shortened by 0 bases and J by 4 bases, with 9 bases between the two germline ends. Germline CDR1 and CDR2: SGHAT and FQNNGV. The CDR3 totals 14 residues.

This CDR3 is CASSQGDRGIEQPQHF. The CDR3, as DNA: TGTGCCAGCAGCCAAGGAGACAGGGGGATAGAGCAGCCCCAGCATTTT. The chain is built from TRBV3-1 (or the pseudogene TRBV3-2) and TRBJ1-5; 9 bases map to TRBD1. V was pared by 1 base and J by 7 bases, with 8 bases of the junction left unmatched. CDR1 is LGHDT, CDR2 YNNKEL, per germline (reference sequence). The CDR3 sequence is 16 residues long.

The chain has TRBV7-2 and TRBJ1-5; D gene uncertain. The germline CDR1 and CDR2 sequences are SGHTA and FQGNSA. Trimming removed 1 base at V and 8 bases at J, with 15 bases between. This CDR3 is 15 amino acids long. The CDR3 reads CASSLGPLEGEPQHF. CDR3 sequence (DNA): TGTGCCAGCAGCTTAGGACCTCTAGAGGGTGAGCCCCAGCATTTT.

The chain employs TRBV10-3 and TRBJ1-1; no definite D call. Germline lookup yields CDR1 ENHRY and CDR2 SYGVKD. This CDR3 has 12 amino acids. With 4 bases removed from V and 3 bases from J, the gap between germline ends came to 6 bases. CDR3 residues: CAISGRDTEAFF. CDR3 sequence (DNA): TGTGCCATCAGTGGTAGAGACACTGAAGCTTTCTTT.

The rearrangement joins TRBV29-1 to TRBJ1-6; no definite D call. The CDR3 runs 12 residues. Looked up from germline, CDR1 is SQVTM and CDR2 is ANQGSEA. CDR3 sequence reads: CAVRQANSPLHF. The DNA of the CDR3 is TGCGCCGTCAGACAAGCTAATTCACCCCTCCACTTT.

The chain combines TRBV7-8 with TRBJ2-1; 13 bases align to TRBD2. The ends lost 6 bases at V and 0 bases at J; junction bases unmatched: 8. The CDR3 spans 18 residues. From germline, CDR1 is SGHVS and CDR2 FQNEAQ. CDR3 sequence: CASRGLAGAISSYNEQFF. For the CDR3, the DNA is TGTGCCAGCAGAGGACTAGCGGGGGCCATTAGCTCCTACAATGAGCAGTTCTTC.